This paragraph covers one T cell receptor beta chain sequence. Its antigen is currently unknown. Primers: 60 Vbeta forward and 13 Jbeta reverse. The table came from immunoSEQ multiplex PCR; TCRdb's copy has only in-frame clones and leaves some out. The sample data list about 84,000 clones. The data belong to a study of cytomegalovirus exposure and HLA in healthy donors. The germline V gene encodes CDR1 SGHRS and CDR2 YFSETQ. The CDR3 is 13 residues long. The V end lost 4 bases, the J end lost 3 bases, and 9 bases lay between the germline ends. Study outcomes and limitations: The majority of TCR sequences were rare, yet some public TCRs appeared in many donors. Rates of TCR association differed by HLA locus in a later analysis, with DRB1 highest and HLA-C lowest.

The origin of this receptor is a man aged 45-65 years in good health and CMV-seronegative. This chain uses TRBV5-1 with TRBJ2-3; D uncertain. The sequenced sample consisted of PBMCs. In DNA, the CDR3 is TGCGCCAGCAGCCAAGCCCTGACAGATACGCAGTATTTT. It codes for CASSQALTDTQYF.